The rows below give T cell receptor beta chains drawn from one sample of a study of cytotoxic CD8 clonotypes in ibrutinib-treated CLL. Sequencing was performed with immunoSEQ multiplex PCR; in TCRdb, only in-frame clones are kept and a portion is missing. The sample consists of about 300,000 clones, approximately 76% of them appearing once. The material sequenced was PBMCs, taken at disease progression, from a patient treated with ibrutinib. The receptor source for this set is a human donor with chronic lymphocytic leukemia. CDR3s leave out the opening cysteine and the closing phenylalanine or tryptophan. Each record gives: CDR3 protein, J gene, V gene.

cdr3_aa: AISESGGDWGNQPQH
j_call: TRBJ1-5
v_call: TRBV10-3

cdr3_aa: ASSSGTSGSFEY
j_call: TRBJ2-7
v_call: TRBV13

cdr3_aa: ASSLAGTGGAGYEQY
j_call: TRBJ2-7
v_call: TRBV7-9

cdr3_aa: SVETGDATQY
j_call: TRBJ2-3
v_call: TRBV29-1

cdr3_aa: ASSVALGLAGGEQY
j_call: TRBJ2-7
v_call: TRBV9

cdr3_aa: AGLARGETQY
j_call: TRBJ2-5
v_call: TRBV2

cdr3_aa: ASSGTAPLQETQY
j_call: TRBJ2-5
v_call: TRBV21-1

cdr3_aa: ASSTNRGDQPQH
j_call: TRBJ1-5
v_call: TRBV18

cdr3_aa: ASSSAWGETQY
j_call: TRBJ2-5
v_call: TRBV7-3

cdr3_aa: ASSLLRWGQELNGYT
j_call: TRBJ1-2
v_call: TRBV5-8

cdr3_aa: ASSKGPGGAADEQF
j_call: TRBJ2-1
v_call: TRBV21-1

cdr3_aa: ASNLGGTGVYEQY
j_call: TRBJ2-7
v_call: TRBV5-1

cdr3_aa: ASSIVRNSYEQY
j_call: TRBJ2-7
v_call: TRBV19

cdr3_aa: SVGPRGGTDTQY
j_call: TRBJ2-3
v_call: TRBV29-1

cdr3_aa: ASIVPGQGLNSYGYT
j_call: TRBJ1-2
v_call: TRBV25-1

cdr3_aa: ASSHPPGGALETQY
j_call: TRBJ2-5
v_call: TRBV5-6

cdr3_aa: ASSESGYNEQF
j_call: TRBJ2-1
v_call: TRBV10-2

cdr3_aa: ASSQERGQLYEQY
j_call: TRBJ2-7
v_call: TRBV4-2